One sample yielded the 25 T cell receptor beta chains listed below, sequenced in a study of control samples from healthy donors and cancer patients (dated by TCRdb to 2018 to 2021). The protocol used for the library was the immunoSEQ multiplex PCR assay. The clones in this table, taken by TCRdb from immuneACCESS, are in-frame only. Not every clone is retained; where verified, under half of the shortfall comes from an unresolved V gene, and the cause of the rest is unknown. The sample has about 180,000 clones on record, over 85% of them singletons. The ten most abundant clones make up around 1.5% of the sample. The sequenced sample consisted of blood. The source is a man aged 30-40 years in good health.

This clone appeared a single time. V gene TRBV18 combines with J gene TRBJ2-1; 16 bases are shared with TRBD2. V lost 2 bases, J lost 7 bases, and 11 bases stayed unmatched. The CDR3 covers 19 residues. Germline V lookup: CDR1 KGHSH, CDR2 LQKENI. The CDR3 here is CASSPVGTSGRAAKNEQFF. The CDR3 coding sequence is TGTGCCAGCTCACCAGTCGGGACTAGCGGGAGGGCGGCAAAGAATGAGCAGTTCTTC.

The genes are TRBV5-1 and TRBJ2-5; possibly TRBD1 for D (7 bases). Germline loops: CDR1 SGHRS, CDR2 YFSETQ. The CDR3 consists of 16 residues. V was cut by 3 bases and J by 4 bases, with 19 bases left in between. The CDR3 loop is CASSSPGSGGGETQYF. In DNA form, the CDR3 reads TGCGCCAGCAGCTCCCCAGGCTCAGGGGGAGGAGAGACCCAGTACTTC.

The chain recombines TRBV7-6 with TRBJ2-7; D remains ambiguous. This CDR3 has 15 amino acids. The V gene's germline CDR1 is SGHVS and CDR2 FNYEAQ. V lost 4 bases and J 3 bases, leaving 16 bases between the germline ends. CDR3 nucleotides: TGTGCCAGCAGCTCGGGTACTTTAGCAGACTACGAGCAGTACTTC. Translated: CASSSGTLADYEQYF.

The chain joins TRBV27 to TRBJ1-2; D possibly corresponds to TRBD1 (6 bases). V shed 5 bases and J shed 4 bases, with 11 bases lying between them. The germline gives CDR1 MNHEY, CDR2 SMNVEV (reference sequence). CDR3 length equals 13 residues. CDR3 amino acids: CASSIQGTYGYTF. CDR3 bases: TGTGCCAGCAGTATACAGGGAACCTATGGCTACACCTTC.

The genes are TRBV7-2 and TRBJ2-5; TRBD2 aligns across 8 bases. V was clipped by 9 bases and J by 5 bases; unmatched bases: 14. The CDR3 runs 15 residues. Germline V lookup: CDR1 SGHTA, CDR2 FQGNSA. The CDR3 DNA sequence: TGTGCCAGTTGCCCGGTAGCGGGGTTCGGGGAGACCCAGTACTTC. This sequence encodes CASCPVAGFGETQYF.

The chain joins TRBV28 to TRBJ1-2, with a tentative D call TRBD1 (5 bases). Germline CDR1 and CDR2: MDHEN and SYDVKM. The length of the CDR3 is 12 residues. V gave up 3 bases and J gave up 7 bases, with 9 bases separating them. The CDR3 is CASSLGGRGYTF. CDR3 sequence (DNA): TGTGCCAGCAGTTTGGGGGGTCGTGGCTACACCTTC.

The chain combines TRBV28 with TRBJ1-1; D uncertain. Per germline, CDR1 MDHEN and CDR2 SYDVKM. Trimming took off 5 bases at V and 11 bases at J, with 15 bases between the two ends. The CDR3 covers 12 residues. The CDR3 DNA follows: TGTGCCAGCAGTGGGCAGGTAGAGGCGGCTTTCTTT. Its translation is CASSGQVEAAFF.

The chain links TRBV7-2 to TRBJ2-2; TRBD1 matches at 8 bases. The germline V gene encodes CDR1 SGHTA and CDR2 FQGNSA. There are 16 residues in the CDR3. Trimming took 2 bases from V and 3 from J; bases not matched to a gene: 5. The CDR3 DNA reads as TGTGCCAGCAGCTTACAGGGGGCTGGTGACACCGGGGAGCTGTTTTTT. Its protein product is CASSLQGAGDTGELFF.

This clone was seen a single time. This chain joins TRBV24-1 and TRBJ2-1; 11 positions match TRBD2. The V and J ends lost 0 bases and 7 bases, in that order; junction bases with no gene match: 13. The germline V gene encodes CDR1 KGHDR and CDR2 SFDVKD. The CDR3 totals 19 residues. The CDR3 nucleotides are TGTGCCACCAGTGATTTGCCCGGGACTAGCGGCAAAAGGGATAATGAGCAGTTCTTC. It is translated as CATSDLPGTSGKRDNEQFF.

This rearrangement joins TRBV9 to TRBJ2-7; D might be TRBD2 (5 bases). In germline, CDR1 is SGDLS, CDR2 YYNGEE. V was cut by 4 bases and J by 6 bases, with 17 bases left in between. The CDR3 loop spans 14 amino acids. The CDR3 nucleotides are TGTGCCAGCAGCCCAGAACCGGACTTCTCCGAGCAGTACTTC. This gives the protein CASSPEPDFSEQYF.

This sequence joins TRBV4-2 and TRBJ2-2; D gene ambiguous. The V gene lost 0 bases and the J gene lost 0 bases, with 11 bases spanning the gap. This CDR3 contains 17 residues. Germline CDR1 LGHNA, CDR2 YNFKEQ. CDR3 region: CASSQDLGGANTGELFF. The DNA for the CDR3 is TGTGCCAGCAGCCAAGACCTAGGTGGGGCGAACACCGGGGAGCTGTTTTTT.

The genes are TRBV5-6 and TRBJ2-7; 9 bases line up with TRBD1. In germline, CDR1 is SGHDT, CDR2 YYEEEE. V trimming: 0 bases; J trimming: 5 bases; junction bases outside the gene matches: 6. CDR3 length: 15 amino acids. The CDR3 region has the DNA TGTGCCAGCAGCTTGGGGGACAGGGACCTCCACGAGCAGTACTTC. Its protein product is CASSLGDRDLHEQYF.

This chain uses TRBV28 with TRBJ1-5, with 8 bases aligning to TRBD1. The CDR3 is 15 amino acids. V shed 5 bases and J 5 bases; nucleotides not matched to a gene: 8. Germline V gene sequence: CDR1 MDHEN, CDR2 SYDVKM. The CDR3 nucleotides are TGTGCCAGCAGTGCACCGCAGGGGGCAGATCAGCCCCAGCATTTT. Protein sequence: CASSAPQGADQPQHF.

The chain links TRBV5-1 to TRBJ2-7; the match to TRBD2 covers 7 bases. Unmatched junction bases numbered 6, after V lost 3 bases and J lost 0 bases. The CDR3 is 15 residues long. In germline, CDR1 is SGHRS, CDR2 YFSETQ. The CDR3 DNA follows: TGCGCCAGCAGCTACGGACTAGGGTTCTCCTACGAGCAGTACTTC. Its protein is CASSYGLGFSYEQYF.

The chain links TRBV3-1 (or the pseudogene TRBV3-2) to TRBJ2-2; possible D gene TRBD1, 5 bases. Trimming shortened V by 0 bases and J by 1 base, and 15 bases separated the two germline ends. The CDR3 is made up of 18 amino acids. Germline V gene sequence: CDR1 LGHDT, CDR2 YNNKEL (reference sequence). The CDR3 loop reads CASSQETAYHRNTGELFF. The CDR3 DNA sequence: TGTGCCAGCAGCCAAGAGACAGCCTATCATAGGAACACCGGGGAGCTGTTTTTT.

The chain joins TRBV19 to TRBJ1-1, with D possibly being TRBD1 (5 bases). Trimming pared 1 base from V and 11 bases from J, leaving 17 bases between. CDR1 and CDR2 (germline): LNHDA, SQIVND (reference sequence). The CDR3 covers 14 residues. CDR3 amino acids: CASSIGQRGSLAFF. DNA of the CDR3: TGTGCCAGTAGTATAGGACAGCGGGGGAGTCTGGCTTTCTTT. The full variable domain, with the rest looked up from reference TRBV19 and TRBJ1-1, is DGGITQSPKYLFRKEGQNVTLSCEQNLNHDAMYWYRQDPGQGLRLIYYSQIVNDFQKGDIAEGYSVSREKKESFPLTVTSAQKNPTAFYLCASSIGQRGSLAFFGQGTRLTVV.

This sequence joins TRBV11-2 and TRBJ2-7; D is possibly TRBD1 (6 bases). CDR3 length: 14 residues. Deletions cut 1 base from V and 5 bases from J, with 12 bases between. The V gene's germline CDR1 is SGHAT and CDR2 FQNNGV. The chain's CDR3 is CASSLGTANDEQYF. The CDR3 DNA reads TGTGCCAGCAGCTTAGGGACAGCAAACGACGAGCAGTACTTC.

This clone has ten or more counts. The chain links TRBV2 to TRBJ2-1, with D hard to call. Trimming removed 2 bases from V and 0 bases from J, with 8 bases in between. The CDR3 extends over 15 amino acids. Germline loops: CDR1 SNHLY, CDR2 FYNNEI. The CDR3 coding sequence is TGTGCCAGCAGTGAACGGTACTCCTCCTACAATGAGCAGTTCTTC. Its protein product is CASSERYSSYNEQFF.

CDR3 in DNA: TGTGCCAGCAGCCAGGGGACAGGGAGCCAGCCCCAGCATTTT. Protein: CASSQGTGSQPQHF. The chain recombines TRBV4-2 with TRBJ1-5, with 9 bases fitting TRBD1. Per germline, CDR1 LGHNA and CDR2 YNFKEQ. The CDR3 has 14 amino acids. The ends lost 3 bases at V and 7 bases at J; junction bases unmatched: 4.

J is TRBJ1-6 and V is TRBV9; D unclear. CDR3 length: 12 residues. Germline V gene lookup returns CDR1 SGDLS and CDR2 YYNGEE. Trimming cost V 2 bases and J 7 bases, with 4 bases left between them. CDR3: CASSVRNSPLHF. CDR3 in DNA: TGTGCCAGCAGCGTTCGGAATTCACCCCTCCACTTT. The variable domain in full, completed from reference TRBV9 and TRBJ1-6, reads DSGVTQTPKHLITATGQRVTLRCSPRSGDLSVYWYQQSLDQGLQFLIQYYNGEERAKGNILERFSAQQFPDLHSELNLSSLELGDSALYFCASSVRNSPLHFGNGTRLTVT.

The rearrangement joins TRBV29-1 to TRBJ1-3; TRBD1 is a possible D gene (6 bases). The CDR3 loop spans 13 amino acids. Germline V lookup: CDR1 SQVTM, CDR2 ANQGSEA. V was cut by 4 bases and J by 4 bases, with 11 bases left in between. CDR3 bases: TGCAGCGTTGTGAGGGGGACCGGAAACACCATATATTTT. It yields the protein CSVVRGTGNTIYF.

V gene TRBV6-5 combines with J gene TRBJ1-2; TRBD1 matches at 8 bases. Germline assignment: CDR1 MNHEY and CDR2 SVGAGI. Losses at the gene ends were 0 bases for V and 4 bases for J; bases not matched to a gene: 1. The CDR3 contains 14 residues. The CDR3 spells CASSYSGQVYGYTF. The CDR3 DNA follows: TGTGCCAGCAGTTACTCGGGACAGGTCTATGGCTACACCTTC.

The chain couples TRBV11-2 to TRBJ1-1; 7 bases agree with TRBD1. The CDR3 loop spans 14 amino acids. Germline V gives CDR1 SGHAT, CDR2 FQNNGV. Trimming at V came to 5 bases and at J to 7 bases, leaving 10 bases not matched to a gene. The CDR3 here is CASSPEGYRGEAFF. DNA of the CDR3: TGTGCCAGCAGCCCTGAGGGGTACAGGGGTGAAGCTTTCTTT.

The chain joins TRBV11-2 to TRBJ1-1; D remains ambiguous. The CDR3 covers 13 residues. V lost 10 bases to trimming and J lost 0 bases, with 12 bases between them. Germline V gene lookup returns CDR1 SGHAT and CDR2 FQNNGV. The DNA of the CDR3 is TGTGCCACCGGTGTGTGGGTGAACACTGAAGCTTTCTTT. It encodes CATGVWVNTEAFF.

The J gene is TRBJ2-7, the V gene TRBV2; 7 bases are shared with TRBD1. The CDR3 has 15 amino acids. Germline V gives CDR1 SNHLY, CDR2 FYNNEI. Unmatched junction bases numbered 10, after V lost 7 bases and J lost 1 base. The CDR3 is CASTPLRTGSYEQYF. CDR3 DNA: TGTGCCAGCACCCCCCTGCGGACAGGATCCTACGAGCAGTACTTC.